The 18 T cell receptor beta chains below were found in one sample sequenced in a study of neurological immune-mediated disorders. TCRdb used MiXCR to reprocess the 5' RACE reads, holding one entry per CDR3 protein. This sample has 30,000 to 35,000 distinct CDR3 sequences, with more than 4% found just once. Sequencing input: CD4+ T cells from blood. These TCRs come from a middle-aged woman in good health.

This clonotype occurred many times. CDR3 region: CASSLFATNEKLFF. CDR3 coding DNA: TGTGCCAGCAGCTTATTTGCAACTAATGAAAAACTGTTTTTT. This chain uses TRBV7-9 with TRBJ1-4; no clear D gene. V lost 2 bases to trimming and J lost 0 bases, with 4 bases between them. This CDR3 contains 14 residues. Germline values: CDR1 SEHNR, CDR2 FQNEAQ (reference sequence).

This clonotype was observed at least ten times. The chain employs TRBV12-3 or TRBV12-4 and TRBJ2-5, with 7 bases lining up with TRBD2. The CDR3 sequence is 12 residues long. The DNA of the CDR3 is TGTGCGACCCGGGAGGACCAAGAGACCCAGTACTTC. Residues: CATREDQETQYF.

This clonotype was observed at least ten times. V usage is TRBV18 and J usage is TRBJ2-7, with 9 bases lining up with TRBD1. CDR1 and CDR2 from the germline V gene are KGHSH and LQKENI. The junction had 5 bases not matched to a gene; V was cut back by 4 bases and J by 4 bases. The length of the CDR3 is 14 residues. In DNA form, the CDR3 reads TGTGCCAGCTCACAGACAGGGGGTAGATACGAGCAGTACTTC. It codes for CASSQTGGRYEQYF.

This clonotype was seen ten or more times. V gene TRBV28 combines with J gene TRBJ2-2, with D possibly TRBD2 on 5 matching bases. V gave up 2 bases and J gave up 5 bases, with 15 bases separating them. The CDR3 contains 16 residues. In germline, CDR1 is MDHEN, CDR2 SYDVKM. DNA of the CDR3: TGTGCCAGCAGTTTACTCCGGGGTGTTCGGACCGGGGAGCTGTTTTTT. It translates to CASSLLRGVRTGELFF.

This clonotype was found many times. DNA of the CDR3: TGCAGTGCTAGCGGTCGGGGGACAGCAAGCACAGATACGCAGTATTTT. It encodes CSASGRGTASTDTQYF. The chain combines TRBV20-1 with TRBJ2-3; maybe TRBD1 (7 bases). V dropped 3 bases and J dropped 0 bases, with 16 bases sitting between them. The CDR3 has 16 amino acids. Germline CDR1 DFQATT, CDR2 SNEGSKA (reference sequence).

The table lists this clonotype with many counts. The chain is built from TRBV7-9 and TRBJ2-7; perhaps TRBD1 as D (6 bases). This CDR3 spans 12 amino acids. CDR1 is SEHNR and CDR2 is FQNEAQ in the germline V gene (reference sequence). Trimming stripped 5 bases from V and 5 bases from J, with 10 bases between. In nucleotides, the CDR3 is TGTGCCAGCAGCCAACAGGGTGACGAGCAGTACTTC. It yields the protein CASSQQGDEQYF.

This clonotype has at least ten counts. This chain joins TRBV20-1 and TRBJ1-1, with D possibly being TRBD1 (5 bases). The CDR3 extends over 15 amino acids. Germline assignment: CDR1 DFQATT and CDR2 SNEGSKA (reference sequence). The V end was cut by 4 bases, the J end by 7 bases, with 22 bases between. CDR3 nucleotide sequence: TGCAGTGCTAACCGGCAGGGCAGCCAACCTTTTGAAGCTTTCTTT. It specifies CSANRQGSQPFEAFF.

There are many counts of this clonotype. V gene TRBV20-1 combines with J gene TRBJ2-2; 7 bases line up with TRBD2. There are 17 residues in the CDR3. J gave up 0 bases and V 4 bases, and 11 bases lay outside the gene matches. CDR1 is DFQATT, CDR2 SNEGSKA, per germline (reference sequence). This CDR3 is CSAKGYLAGANTGELFF. CDR3 in DNA: TGCAGTGCTAAAGGGTATTTGGCGGGGGCGAACACCGGGGAGCTGTTTTTT.

Points on this clonotype: A much larger clone lies one base from this, so it may be a read error. CDR3 in DNA: TGTGCCAGCAGCAGGACTATCCGAGAGACCCAGTACTTC. This translates into CASSRTIRETQYF. V usage is TRBV7-3 and J usage is TRBJ2-5; D perhaps matches TRBD2 (6 bases). There are 13 residues in the CDR3. Germline CDR1 is SGHTA and CDR2 is FQGTGA. Deletions cut 5 bases from V and 4 bases from J, with 11 bases between.

The sample holds many counts of this clonotype. V and J are TRBV20-1 and TRBJ2-5; TRBD2 matches at 15 bases. J was trimmed by 5 bases and V by 5 bases; bases with no gene match: 3. Germline CDR1 is DFQATT and CDR2 is SNEGSKA (reference sequence). This CDR3 has 14 residues. The CDR3 sequence: CSAPGTSGRETQYF. The CDR3 region has the DNA TGCAGTGCTCCCGGGACTAGCGGGAGGGAGACCCAGTACTTC.

This clonotype was recorded at least ten times. V usage is TRBV28 and J usage is TRBJ2-1; D not resolved. CDR1 is MDHEN and CDR2 is SYDVKM in the germline V gene. The CDR3 length is 10 residues. V shed 6 bases and J shed 5 bases, with 2 bases lying between them. The CDR3 DNA reads TGTGCCAGCAGCCACAATGAGCAGTTCTTC. Encoded protein: CASSHNEQFF.

This clonotype was seen repeatedly, ten times or more. The chain joins TRBV20-1 to TRBJ1-4, with D unclear. Trimming took 6 bases from V and 4 from J, leaving 12 bases between them. The CDR3 length is 13 residues. The V gene's germline CDR1 is DFQATT and CDR2 SNEGSKA (reference sequence). CDR3 loop: CSARIASNEKLFF. The CDR3 region has the DNA TGCAGTGCCCGGATAGCAAGTAATGAAAAACTGTTTTTT.

This clonotype was picked up many times. The J gene is TRBJ2-1, the V gene TRBV5-1; tentatively, D is TRBD1 or TRBD2 (6 bases each). The CDR3 loop spans 16 amino acids. Germline-derived CDR1 and CDR2 are SGHRS and YFSETQ. V lost 1 base and J 4 bases, leaving 15 bases between the germline ends. CDR3 nucleotide sequence: TGCGCCAGCAGCTTGCAGAGGGGGGCCACGTACAATGAGCAGTTCTTC. This encodes CASSLQRGATYNEQFF.

This clonotype was recorded many times. The chain carries TRBV20-1 and TRBJ2-3; no clear D. Germline V lookup: CDR1 DFQATT, CDR2 SNEGSKA (reference sequence). Trimming took off 4 bases at V and 6 bases at J, with 17 bases between the two ends. CDR3 size: 14 residues. The CDR3 bases are TGCAGTGCTATATTCCGGGTGGGGTTGGATACGCAGTATTTT. Its translation is CSAIFRVGLDTQYF.

In its sample, this clonotype was seen many times. CDR3 bases: TGTGCCAGTAGTAGCGGACTATACGAGACCCAGTACTTC. It translates to CASSSGLYETQYF. This chain connects TRBV19 to TRBJ2-5, with D perhaps matching TRBD2 (6 bases). V shed 4 bases and J shed 5 bases, with 11 bases lying between them. Germline CDR1 reads LNHDA; CDR2 reads SQIVND (reference sequence). This CDR3 is built from 13 residues. Supplemented by reference TRBV19 and TRBJ2-5, the full variable domain reads DGGITQSPKYLFRKEGQNVTLSCEQNLNHDAMYWYRQDPGQGLRLIYYSQIVNDFQKGDIAEGYSVSREKKESFPLTVTSAQKNPTAFYLCASSSGLYETQYFGPGTRLLVL.

In its sample, this clonotype was seen many times. The V and J genes are TRBV20-1 and TRBJ1-1, with 7 nucleotides matching TRBD1. The CDR3 totals 13 residues. The germline CDR1 and CDR2 sequences are DFQATT and SNEGSKA (reference sequence). V lost 2 bases and J lost 1; bases outside the gene matches: 1. CDR3 sequence: CSARRQGNTEAFF. The CDR3 DNA reads TGCAGTGCTAGAAGACAGGGGAACACTGAAGCTTTCTTT.

This clonotype was observed at least ten times. DNA for the CDR3: TGTGCCAGCAGTTTCCAGGACCTTCACTACAATCAGCCCCAGCATTTT. Residues: CASSFQDLHYNQPQHF. The rearrangement links TRBV28 to TRBJ1-5; no clear D gene. V lost 3 bases and J lost 3, with 15 bases in between. The CDR3 is made up of 16 amino acids. Germline V CDR1 and CDR2: MDHEN, SYDVKM.

In this sample, this clonotype turned up many times. J is TRBJ1-3 and V is TRBV7-2, with D unresolved. Germline V gene sequence: CDR1 SGHTA, CDR2 FQGNSA. Trimming took 1 base from V and 2 from J, leaving 12 bases between them. CDR3 length equals 16 residues. In nucleotides, the CDR3 is TGTGCCAGCAGCTTAGGGTTTTCCGCTACTGGAAACACCATATATTTT. It encodes CASSLGFSATGNTIYF.